The T cell receptor beta chain described here comes from a study of blood T cell repertoires in COVID-19. The overall study: Samples taken during acute and convalescent COVID-19 were collected in the United States, Italy and Spain. Nucleic acid was either cDNA or gDNA, and it came from T cells, B-cell-depleted T cells, or PBMCs.

Under the authors' procedure: Nucleated cell number was recorded as an estimate derived from reference gene primer amplification. The assay was immunoSEQ multiplex PCR, and TCRdb's table has in-frame clones only and misses some. V and J calls and clone size are those listed in that table; D and trimming were worked out from the DNA. This sample has about 120,000 clones, with 80% to 90% found just once. CDR1 is SQVTM, CDR2 ANQGSEA, per germline. This CDR3 region has 13 residues. Trimming cost V 7 bases and J 8 bases; bases outside gene matches: 13. The gene calls are TRBV29-1 and TRBJ1-1; the match to TRBD1 covers 7 bases. The sample consisted of peripheral blood. The sequence was collected from a man aged 65 to 79 with active or convalescent COVID-19. In nucleotides, the CDR3 is TGCAGCGCCCTAGACAGGGAATATGAGGAAGCTTTCTTT. It specifies CSALDREYEEAFF.